This T cell receptor beta chain is drawn from a study of T cell changes during pregnancy in multiple sclerosis. TCRdb's copy holds only in-frame clones and misses some; the assay was immunoSEQ multiplex PCR. The sample shows about 110,000 clones, 91% of them seen only once. Here the sequenced sample was peripheral blood, taken after pregnancy. The source is a female donor with multiple sclerosis, enrolled in a pregnancy study.

CDR3 region: CASSETGGGQETQYF. The CDR3 region has the DNA TGTGCCAGCAGTGAAACCGGGGGGGGTCAAGAGACCCAGTACTTC. The chain recombines TRBV6-4 with TRBJ2-5; TRBD2 matches at 8 bases. From germline, CDR1 is MRHNA and CDR2 SNTAGT. The CDR3 loop spans 15 amino acids. V lost 3 bases and J lost 2; bases outside the gene matches: 5.